The 32 T cell receptor beta chains presented below share a single source sample, sequenced in a study of radiotherapy plus CTLA-4 blockade in lung cancer. Profiling relied on immunoSEQ multiplex PCR, and the TCRdb table lists in-frame clones only, not all of them. Found here are tens of thousands of clones, 70% to 90% of them singletons; the top ten hold approximately 5%. The sequencing used peripheral blood, collected from a patient treated with radiotherapy plus ipilimumab. The receptor source for this set is a human donor with non-small cell lung cancer whose response to radiotherapy plus ipilimumab could not be evaluated.

This chain uses TRBV5-1 with TRBJ2-7; 7 bases are shared with TRBD1. This CDR3 is built from 15 residues. Trimming removed 4 bases from V and 0 bases from J; junction bases left unmatched: 7. The germline gives CDR1 SGHRS, CDR2 YFSETQ. CDR3 sequence reads: CASSRQGLSSYEQYF. Here the CDR3 DNA reads TGCGCCAGCAGCCGACAGGGTTTGAGCTCCTACGAGCAGTACTTC.

The genes are TRBV6-1 and TRBJ2-2; D not resolved. Trimming pared 6 bases from V and 3 bases from J, leaving 11 bases between. CDR1 and CDR2 (germline): MNHNS, SASEGT. The CDR3 is 14 residues long. The CDR3 DNA reads TGTGCCAGCAGGGTAGAAACAGACACCGGGGAGCTGTTTTTT. It is translated as CASRVETDTGELFF.

The chain uses TRBV7-2 and TRBJ2-7; D unclear. Germline values: CDR1 SGHTA, CDR2 FQGNSA. The V gene lost 1 base and the J gene lost 4 bases, with 17 bases spanning the gap. This CDR3 spans 16 amino acids. The CDR3, as DNA: TGTGCCAGCAGCTTAGGTCGCGCTACTAACGAGTACGAGCAGTACTTC. It specifies CASSLGRATNEYEQYF. The full variable domain, its missing parts supplied by reference TRBV7-2 and TRBJ2-7, is GAGVSQSPSNKVTEKGKDVELRCDPISGHTALYWYRQSLGQGLEFLIYFQGNSAPDKSGLPSDRFSAERTGGSVSTLTIQRTQQEDSAVYLCASSLGRATNEYEQYFGPGTRLTVT.

This sequence joins TRBV4-3 and TRBJ2-7, with TRBD2 as a possible D gene (5 bases). The CDR3 sequence is 16 residues long. V was cut by 0 bases and J by 4 bases, with 16 bases left in between. From germline, CDR1 is LGHNA and CDR2 YSLEER. The CDR3 region is CASSQDHRTYWYEQYF. The CDR3 DNA sequence: TGCGCCAGCAGCCAAGATCACCGGACTTATTGGTACGAGCAGTACTTC.

The chain carries TRBV7-2 and TRBJ1-4, with TRBD1 matching over 11 bases. Germline CDR1 reads SGHTA; CDR2 reads FQGNSA. This CDR3 has 16 amino acids. With 4 bases clipped from V and 6 bases from J, the junction kept 7 bases outside the gene matches. CDR3: CASSSQGTGGYEKLFF. CDR3 bases: TGTGCCAGCAGCTCTCAAGGGACAGGGGGGTATGAAAAACTGTTTTTT.

The chain couples TRBV28 to TRBJ2-5, with TRBD2 as a possible D gene (6 bases). V was clipped by 4 bases and J by 2 bases, with 8 bases between them. The CDR3 loop spans 13 amino acids. CDR1 and CDR2 (germline): MDHEN, SYDVKM. CDR3 sequence: CASSWTIQETQYF. The DNA for the CDR3 is TGTGCCAGCAGTTGGACTATTCAAGAGACCCAGTACTTC.

The rearrangement joins TRBV5-4 to TRBJ1-2, with a possible D match to TRBD1 (5 bases). Germline CDR1 and CDR2: SGHNT and YYREEE (reference sequence). CDR3 size: 17 residues. Trimming took off 0 bases at V and 4 bases at J, with 19 bases between the two ends. DNA for the CDR3: TGTGCCAGCAGCTTGGCCGCAACCCCAGGGATGGGCTATGGCTACACCTTC. Translated, it gives CASSLAATPGMGYGYTF.

This chain uses TRBV11-2 with TRBJ2-2; no definite D call. V was shortened by 8 bases and J by 3 bases, with 4 bases between the two germline ends. CDR3 length: 11 amino acids. Looked up from germline, CDR1 is SGHAT and CDR2 is FQNNGV. The DNA for the CDR3 is TGTGCCAGCTCTTACACCGGGGAGCTGTTTTTT. This sequence encodes CASSYTGELFF.

The chain couples TRBV4-3 to TRBJ2-7; 7 bases are a match to TRBD1. Germline V CDR1 and CDR2: LGHNA, YSLEER. V lost 0 bases to trimming and J lost 5 bases; unmatched junction nucleotides: 7. This CDR3 contains 15 residues. The CDR3 nucleotides are TGCGCCAGCAGCCAAGATCGGGACAGCGCCGACGAGCAGTACTTC. It yields the protein CASSQDRDSADEQYF.

The J gene is TRBJ2-2, the V gene TRBV28; D gene uncertain. Germline lookup yields CDR1 MDHEN and CDR2 SYDVKM. CDR3 length: 15 residues. V was shortened by 4 bases and J by 4 bases, with 13 bases between the two germline ends. The CDR3 DNA follows: TGTGCCAGCAGTTCACCGCCGTCCGGCACCGGGGAGCTGTTTTTT. This codes for CASSSPPSGTGELFF.

The chain couples TRBV11-3 to TRBJ1-1; 10 bases fit TRBD1. V shed 5 bases, J shed 1 base, and the junction held 4 bases outside the gene matches. The germline V gene encodes CDR1 SGHNT and CDR2 YENEEA. CDR3 size: 15 residues. CDR3 bases: TGTGCCAGCAGCACCGGACAGGGGGAGAACACTGAAGCTTTCTTT. Its protein is CASSTGQGENTEAFF.

The V and J genes are TRBV19 and TRBJ2-1, with D possibly being TRBD2 (5 bases). V was shortened by 6 bases and J by 8 bases, with 20 bases between the two germline ends. This CDR3 comprises 15 residues. Germline V gives CDR1 LNHDA, CDR2 SQIVND (reference sequence). The CDR3: CASSPTSWYVDEQFF. The DNA of the CDR3 is TGTGCCAGTAGCCCTACTAGTTGGTATGTCGATGAGCAGTTCTTC.

This chain uses TRBV4-3 with TRBJ1-5; D is undetermined. The CDR3 is made up of 15 amino acids. Germline V gene lookup returns CDR1 LGHNA and CDR2 YSLEER. V lost 0 bases to trimming and J lost 1 base, with 7 bases between them. The CDR3 region is CASSQDWRSNQPQHF. The CDR3, as DNA: TGCGCCAGCAGCCAAGATTGGCGGAGCAATCAGCCCCAGCATTTT.

The rearrangement uses TRBV11-3 and TRBJ2-1, with 12 bases lining up with TRBD2. The V gene's germline CDR1 is SGHNT and CDR2 YENEEA. The CDR3 is 16 residues long. The V and J ends lost 3 bases and 0 bases, in that order; junction bases with no gene match: 0. The CDR3 DNA reads as TGTGCCAGCAGCTTGGGACTAGCGGGCTCCTACAATGAGCAGTTCTTC. Its protein is CASSLGLAGSYNEQFF. Looking up the rest from reference TRBV11-3 and TRBJ2-1 gives the full variable domain: EAGVVQSPRYKIIEKKQPVAFWCNPISGHNTLYWYLQNLGQGPELLIRYENEEAVDDSQLPKDRFSAERLKGVDSTLKIQPAELGDSAVYLCASSLGLAGSYNEQFFGPGTRLTVL.

This clone was observed once. The J gene is TRBJ2-7, the V gene TRBV6-6, with D possibly matching TRBD2 (6 bases). Trimming took 11 bases from V and 3 from J, leaving 14 bases between them. Germline V lookup: CDR1 MNHNY, CDR2 SVGAGI (reference sequence). The CDR3 contains 12 residues. CDR3 nucleotide sequence: TGTGCCGTCTCGGGACTGCACTACGAGCAGTACTTC. Protein sequence: CAVSGLHYEQYF.

This clone was seen only a few times. The rearrangement joins TRBV28 to TRBJ1-5; D is possibly TRBD1 (6 bases). Per germline, CDR1 MDHEN and CDR2 SYDVKM. CDR3 length: 14 residues. Deletions cut 7 bases from V and 5 bases from J, with 15 bases between. CDR3 nucleotide sequence: TGTGCCAGCACCCCTCCGGACAGATATCAGCCCCAGCATTTT. This encodes CASTPPDRYQPQHF.

V and J are TRBV5-6 and TRBJ2-5; D uncertain. The CDR3 totals 13 residues. With 0 bases removed from V and 5 bases from J, the gap between germline ends came to 8 bases. The germline V gene has CDR1 SGHDT and CDR2 YYEEEE. The CDR3 region is CASSLGSRETQYF. The CDR3 DNA is TGTGCCAGCAGCTTGGGCTCGAGGGAGACCCAGTACTTC.

This clone was seen only once. The V call is TRBV7-2, the J call TRBJ1-3, with D unclear. V lost 5 bases and J 0 bases, leaving 23 bases between the germline ends. The CDR3 sequence is 19 residues long. Germline V gene lookup returns CDR1 SGHTA and CDR2 FQGNSA. In DNA form, the CDR3 reads TGTGCCAGCAGCCCTCACTCTGCCCCCAGGCCAGCCTCTGGAAACACCATATATTTT. Translated, it gives CASSPHSAPRPASGNTIYF.

About this clone: One junction end disagrees with the germline gene, perhaps due to a read error. The same CDR3 is also encoded by other DNA sequences in this sample. V is TRBV9 and J is TRBJ2-3, with 7 nucleotides matching TRBD1. The CDR3 has 15 residues. The germline CDR1 and CDR2 sequences are SGDLS and YYNGEE. The CDR3 is CASSEGRGLTDTQYF. CDR3 bases: TGTGCCAGCAGCGAGGGAAGGGGGCTGACAGATACACAGTATTTT.

This clone has just a few counts. The V and J genes are TRBV4-1 and TRBJ2-4; 12 bases are a match to TRBD2. The CDR3 is 19 amino acids. V lost 1 base and J lost 3; bases outside the gene matches: 10. CDR1 and CDR2 (germline): MGHRA, YSYEKL. CDR3 coding DNA: TGCGCCAGCAGCCAAGTTAAGACTAGCGGGAGTGGCGTCAAAAACATTCAGTACTTC. It yields the protein CASSQVKTSGSGVKNIQYF.

The chain combines TRBV11-2 with TRBJ2-5; 8 bases map to TRBD2. CDR3 length: 16 residues. V lost 2 bases, J lost 4 bases, and 9 bases stayed unmatched. Germline V gene sequence: CDR1 SGHAT, CDR2 FQNNGV. CDR3 DNA: TGTGCCAGCAGCTTATCGCCCAGCGGGAGTGGAGAGACCCAGTACTTC. It codes for CASSLSPSGSGETQYF.

This chain uses TRBV7-9 with TRBJ2-3; 11 positions match TRBD2. The CDR3 sequence is 16 residues long. The germline CDR1 and CDR2 sequences are SEHNR and FQNEAQ (reference sequence). Trimming cost V 7 bases and J 0 bases; bases outside gene matches: 6. The CDR3, as DNA: TGTGCCAGCAAAAGAGTAGCGGGAGGGAGCACAGATACGCAGTATTTT. It encodes CASKRVAGGSTDTQYF.

The chain combines TRBV11-2 with TRBJ1-3; D may be TRBD1 (6 bases). V gave up 4 bases and J gave up 0 bases, with 10 bases separating them. Germline lookup yields CDR1 SGHAT and CDR2 FQNNGV. CDR3 length equals 15 residues. The CDR3 DNA reads as TGTGCCAGCAGCTCCCTAGGGGGCTCTGGAAACACCATATATTTT. This gives the protein CASSSLGGSGNTIYF.

This chain joins TRBV28 and TRBJ2-7, with 9 bases identical to TRBD1. This CDR3 is 19 amino acids long. Germline V lookup: CDR1 MDHEN, CDR2 SYDVKM. The junction had 20 bases not matched to a gene; V was cut back by 5 bases and J by 3 bases. CDR3 nucleotide sequence: TGTGCCAGCAGTCCCTATCCTCGGACAGGGGAGGGTTTGGTCTACGAGCAGTACTTC. Translation gives CASSPYPRTGEGLVYEQYF.

This sequence joins TRBV30 and TRBJ2-1; D is ambiguous. The CDR3 has 11 amino acids. V was clipped by 4 bases and J by 8 bases, with 9 bases between them. Germline V gene lookup returns CDR1 GTSNPN and CDR2 SVGIG (reference sequence). CDR3 coding DNA: TGTGCCTGGACACCGGCGGATGAGCAGTTCTTC. Translating it yields CAWTPADEQFF. The complete variable domain, with remaining parts taken from reference TRBV30 and TRBJ2-1, reads SQTIHQWPATLVQPVGSPLSLECTVEGTSNPNLYWYRQAAGRGLQLLFYSVGIGQISSEVPQNLSASRPQDRQFILSSKKLLLSDSGFYLCAWTPADEQFFGPGTRLTVL.

V usage is TRBV15 and J usage is TRBJ2-2, with 7 bases identical to TRBD2. CDR3 length equals 16 residues. The V and J ends lost 0 bases and 5 bases, in that order; junction bases with no gene match: 6. Germline loops: CDR1 LNHNV, CDR2 YYDKDF (reference sequence). CDR3 amino acids: CATSRDRGTMTGELFF. The CDR3 DNA reads as TGTGCCACCAGCAGAGATCGGGGGACTATGACCGGGGAGCTGTTTTTT.

The chain recombines TRBV28 with TRBJ1-5; D not certain. Deletions cut 7 bases from V and 6 bases from J, with 10 bases between. The germline gives CDR1 MDHEN, CDR2 SYDVKM. The CDR3 runs to 12 residues. The chain's CDR3 is CASMRGIQPQHF. CDR3 in DNA: TGTGCCAGCATGCGGGGTATTCAGCCCCAGCATTTT.

This CDR3 is CASSYLQGEAFF. In DNA, the CDR3 is TGTGCCAGCAGTTATTTACAGGGGGAGGCTTTCTTT. The chain recombines TRBV28 with TRBJ1-1, with 8 bases that match TRBD1. CDR1 and CDR2 from the germline V gene are MDHEN and SYDVKM. V shed 4 bases and J 11 bases; nucleotides not matched to a gene: 6. The CDR3 is made up of 12 amino acids.

The gene calls are TRBV19 and TRBJ1-5; TRBD1 agrees at 8 bases. The CDR3 has 15 residues. The V gene's germline CDR1 is LNHDA and CDR2 SQIVND (reference sequence). The trim removed 4 bases at V and 4 bases at J, leaving 6 bases unmatched. In DNA, the CDR3 is TGTGCCAGTAGTACCGGACAGGGTAAGAATCAGCCCCAGCATTTT. Translation gives CASSTGQGKNQPQHF.

The genes are TRBV6-1 and TRBJ2-7; TRBD2 matches at 8 bases. Germline V gene sequence: CDR1 MNHNS, CDR2 SASEGT. The V gene end was trimmed by 4 bases and the J gene end by 0 bases; junction bases not matched to a gene: 2. The CDR3 runs to 14 residues. CDR3 coding DNA: TGTGCCAGCAGTGCGGGAGGGAGCTCCTACGAGCAGTACTTC. Residues: CASSAGGSSYEQYF.

CDR3 DNA sequence: TGTGCCAGCAGCTCCACTAGCGGGGGGACGACCGGGGAGCTGTTTTTT. Translating gives CASSSTSGGTTGELFF. The V and J genes are TRBV11-2 and TRBJ2-2, with TRBD2 matching over 12 bases. This CDR3 contains 16 residues. J lost 5 bases, V lost 4 bases, and 5 bases had no gene match. Germline lookup yields CDR1 SGHAT and CDR2 FQNNGV.

This clone was picked up one time. This chain connects TRBV19 to TRBJ2-3; no firm D call. CDR3 length: 11 amino acids. Germline V gene data show CDR1 as LNHDA and CDR2 as SQIVND (reference sequence). V was clipped by 11 bases and J by 1 base, with 7 bases between them. CDR3 loop: CASTGTDTQYF. The DNA of the CDR3 is TGTGCCTCTACTGGCACAGATACGCAGTATTTT.